The clone carrying this T cell receptor (beta chain) was counted between two and nine times. Its antigen is not identified. This sample was included in a study of T-cell reconstitution after alpha-beta-depleted transplantation in children. Study-level points and caveats: Reportedly, only several hundred clones from non-depleted graft cells drove alpha-beta T-cell counts at about two months. One year after transplant, T-cell counts and diversity came mostly from newly produced T cells. At day 60, the high TCRbeta diversity found in some patients originated from recipient T cells and thymic progenitors that had survived.

This sample's TCRbeta library carried unique molecular identifier barcodes. TCRdb re-called the PCR reads with MiXCR, one entry per CDR3 protein. The sample consists of hundreds of thousands of distinct CDR3 sequences, about 17% of them appearing once. V was clipped by 2 bases and J by 4 bases, with 6 bases between them. The length of the CDR3 is 13 residues. Germline values: CDR1 MGHRA, CDR2 YSYEKL. This specimen consisted of PBMCs, mostly from graft donor cells, obtained 360 days after TCRalphabeta/CD19-depleted stem cell transplant. The clonotype originates from a boy in the first two years of life who had a stem cell transplant for Wiskott-Aldrich syndrome, so the T cells may come from the graft donor. V and J are TRBV4-1 and TRBJ2-4; D call uncertain. CDR3 DNA: TGCGCCAGCAGCCAAAACGGAAAAAACATTCAGTACTTC. Protein: CASSQNGKNIQYF.